One sample yielded the 18 T cell receptor beta chains listed below, sequenced in a study of blood T cell repertoires in COVID-19. The table came from immunoSEQ multiplex PCR; TCRdb's copy has only in-frame clones and leaves some out. Here the sample spans 25,000 to 30,000 clones, about two thirds being singletons. The sample consisted of peripheral blood. The receptors originated from a human donor in a cohort sampled during active COVID-19.

The chain carries TRBV10-3 and TRBJ2-7, with D uncertain. Germline V CDR1 and CDR2: ENHRY, SYGVKD. The length of the CDR3 is 12 residues. V lost 8 bases to trimming and J lost 0 bases, with 8 bases between them. The CDR3: CAIGRSSYEQYF. The CDR3, as DNA: TGTGCCATCGGCCGGAGCTCCTACGAGCAGTACTTC.

This clone was counted a few times. The rearrangement joins TRBV11-2 to TRBJ1-6, with D unclear. Germline lookup yields CDR1 SGHAT and CDR2 FQNNGV. There are 14 residues in the CDR3. Trimming cost V 0 bases and J 5 bases, with 5 bases left between them. The CDR3 is CASSLEGDNSPLHF. The CDR3 DNA reads as TGTGCCAGCAGCTTAGAAGGAGATAATTCACCCCTCCACTTT.

This chain joins TRBV7-9 and TRBJ1-2; 7 nucleotides agree with TRBD1. The CDR3 is 13 residues long. J was trimmed by 3 bases and V by 5 bases; bases with no gene match: 3. Germline V gene data show CDR1 as SEHNR and CDR2 as FQNEAQ (reference sequence). The CDR3 nucleotides are TGTGCCAGCAGCCCGGGACAGTACTATGGCTACACCTTC. This translates into CASSPGQYYGYTF. Variable domain in full (rest from reference TRBV7-9 and TRBJ1-2): DTGVSQNPRHKITKRGQNVTFRCDPISEHNRLYWYRQTLGQGPEFLTYFQNEAQLEKSRLLSDRFSAERPKGSFSTLEIQRTEQGDSAMYLCASSPGQYYGYTFGSGTRLTVV.

V gene TRBV18 combines with J gene TRBJ2-7; 7 bases are a match to TRBD2. J was trimmed by 6 bases and V by 8 bases; bases with no gene match: 4. CDR1 KGHSH and CDR2 LQKENI come from the germline V gene. The CDR3 is 11 amino acids. CDR3 region: CASQAGTEQYF. The CDR3, as DNA: TGTGCCAGCCAAGCGGGAACCGAGCAGTACTTC. Based on the CDR3 plus reference TRBV18 and TRBJ2-7, the full variable domain is NAGVMQNPRHLVRRRGQEARLRCSPMKGHSHVYWYRQLPEEGLKFMVYLQKENIIDESGMPKERFSAEFPKEGPSILRIQQVVRGDSAAYFCASQAGTEQYFGPGTRLTVT.

This clone was found once. The chain employs TRBV18 and TRBJ1-1, with D unresolved. The CDR3 sequence is 13 residues long. The germline gives CDR1 KGHSH, CDR2 LQKENI. V was pared by 3 bases and J by 6 bases, with 11 bases between. CDR3 amino acids: CASSPERRAEAFF. For the CDR3, the DNA is TGTGCCAGCTCACCGGAAAGGAGGGCTGAAGCTTTCTTT.

This rearrangement joins TRBV4-1 to TRBJ1-6, with a tentative D call TRBD1 (6 bases). CDR1 is MGHRA, CDR2 YSYEKL, per germline. The germline V and J ends were trimmed by 0 bases and 9 bases, with 21 bases remaining between them. The CDR3 length is 18 residues. The CDR3 DNA reads TGCGCCAGCAGCCAAGATATTCGGGGGGCAGGGGCCAGTTCACCCCTCCACTTT. It yields the protein CASSQDIRGAGASSPLHF.

The chain recombines TRBV28 with TRBJ1-2; 7 nucleotides line up with TRBD1. The CDR3 extends over 14 amino acids. The germline CDR1 and CDR2 sequences are MDHEN and SYDVKM. V trimming: 4 bases; J trimming: 8 bases; junction bases outside the gene matches: 10. The CDR3 region has the DNA TGTGCCAGCAGTTACGACAGGGCTACCCACGGCTACACCTTC. Protein sequence: CASSYDRATHGYTF.

V usage is TRBV5-1 and J usage is TRBJ1-4, with D perhaps TRBD1 (5 bases). The CDR3 is made up of 17 amino acids. The germline gives CDR1 SGHRS, CDR2 YFSETQ. The V end was cut by 1 base, the J end by 0 bases, with 13 bases between. The CDR3 DNA reads as TGCGCCAGCAGCTTGCTGACAGTGCCTGCAACTAATGAAAAACTGTTTTTT. This gives the protein CASSLLTVPATNEKLFF.

To note about this clone: The junction departs from germline at one end; a sequencing error may be responsible. The chain carries TRBV29-1 and TRBJ1-1; 10 positions agree with TRBD1. The CDR3 is 12 residues long. The germline V gene has CDR1 SQVTM and CDR2 ANQGSEA. The CDR3 DNA sequence: TGCAGCGGCCTGAGTACCGGGACAGGGGCTCTCTTT. Amino acid sequence: CSGLSTGTGALF.

This clone was seen more than once but under ten times. J is TRBJ2-1 and V is TRBV7-9; no definite D call. V was clipped by 1 base and J by 14 bases, with 12 bases between them. This CDR3 is 12 amino acids long. Germline CDR1 is SEHNR and CDR2 is FQNEAQ (reference sequence). CDR3 in DNA: TGTGCCAGCAGCTTAGGAGTAAGCGAGAAGTTCTTC. As protein: CASSLGVSEKFF. Looking up the rest from reference TRBV7-9 and TRBJ2-1 gives the full variable domain: DTGVSQNPRHKITKRGQNVTFRCDPISEHNRLYWYRQTLGQGPEFLTYFQNEAQLEKSRLLSDRFSAERPKGSFSTLEIQRTEQGDSAMYLCASSLGVSEKFFGPGTRLTVL.

The gene calls are TRBV3-1 (or the pseudogene TRBV3-2) and TRBJ2-3, with D uncertain. Germline V gene lookup returns CDR1 LGHDT and CDR2 YNNKEL (reference sequence). The V and J ends lost 8 bases and 0 bases respectively, with 12 bases between them. The CDR3 spans 14 residues. Written as DNA, the CDR3 is TGTGCCAGCTCCCAAAAACAGAGCACAGATACGCAGTATTTT. This codes for CASSQKQSTDTQYF.

This clone was counted a single time. The rearrangement links TRBV27 to TRBJ2-3, with TRBD2 identical over 8 bases. CDR1 MNHEY and CDR2 SMNVEV come from the germline V gene (reference sequence). V was clipped by 2 bases and J by 0 bases; unmatched bases: 10. The CDR3 extends over 18 amino acids. CDR3 nucleotide sequence: TGTGCCAGCAGTTTACTATTAGCGGGGTCCTCTAGCACAGATACGCAGTATTTT. This encodes CASSLLLAGSSSTDTQYF.

The gene calls are TRBV7-9 and TRBJ2-5, with 7 positions matching TRBD2. Germline loops: CDR1 SEHNR, CDR2 FQNEAQ (reference sequence). Trimming at V came to 4 bases and at J to 3 bases, leaving 2 bases not matched to a gene. The CDR3 is 13 amino acids. In nucleotides, the CDR3 is TGTGCCAGCAGCTCCGGGGGGAAAGAGACCCAGTACTTC. Protein sequence: CASSSGGKETQYF.

This clone has only a few counts. This chain joins TRBV7-9 and TRBJ1-6; 10 positions match TRBD1. V lost 5 bases, J lost 6 bases, and 7 bases stayed unmatched. The germline V gene encodes CDR1 SEHNR and CDR2 FQNEAQ (reference sequence). This CDR3 has 16 residues. The CDR3 region has the DNA TGTGCCAGCAGCGCCAGGACAGGGGGAGGTAATTCACCCCTCCACTTT. Protein sequence: CASSARTGGGNSPLHF.

The CDR3 sequence: CASSLGQGYEQYF. Written as DNA, the CDR3 is TGTGCCAGCAGCCTAGGACAGGGCTACGAGCAGTACTTC. The chain is built from TRBV12-3 or TRBV12-4 and TRBJ2-7, with 8 bases that match TRBD1. The CDR3 has 13 residues. The V and J ends lost 6 bases and 3 bases, in that order; junction bases with no gene match: 4.

This chain connects TRBV18 to TRBJ2-7; TRBD1 matches 9 bases. The V gene's germline CDR1 is KGHSH and CDR2 LQKENI. V was clipped by 0 bases and J by 5 bases; unmatched bases: 5. The CDR3 length is 15 residues. The CDR3 loop reads CASSPPGTGWNEQYF. In DNA, the CDR3 is TGTGCCAGCTCACCACCAGGGACAGGGTGGAACGAGCAGTACTTC.

The chain recombines TRBV5-1 with TRBJ1-3; 10 bases match TRBD1. The germline V gene has CDR1 SGHRS and CDR2 YFSETQ. With V trimmed by 4 bases and J by 2 bases, 3 bases remained unmatched. The CDR3 spans 15 residues. The CDR3 is CASSQGTGAGNTIYF. CDR3 coding DNA: TGCGCCAGCAGCCAAGGGACAGGGGCTGGAAACACCATATATTTT.

This clone turned up a few times. The rearrangement links TRBV5-4 to TRBJ2-3; TRBD1 matches at 8 bases. CDR3 length: 15 residues. Per germline, CDR1 SGHNT and CDR2 YYREEE (reference sequence). With 4 bases clipped from V and 1 base from J, the junction kept 5 bases outside the gene matches. The CDR3, as DNA: TGTGCCAGCAGCCAGGGGGCGCGAGGCACAGATACGCAGTATTTT. Encoded protein: CASSQGARGTDTQYF.